This is a list of T cell receptor beta chains from one sample in a study of shared clonotypes between healthy human individuals. The data were produced by immunoSEQ multiplex PCR, yet TCRdb's version contains in-frame clones alone and is incomplete. This table has around 500,000 clones, approximately 81% appearing once. Sequenced: PBMCs. The receptors come from a woman aged 40 to 55 in good health. Some clones in this sample may be carry-over from other donors' samples. The CDR3 runs from the conserved cysteine through the conserved F or W. D genes are given only for firm matches.

>TRBJ2-3|TRBV5-8|-
CASSLVSGRYTDTQYF
>TRBJ2-2|TRBV7-3|-
CASRGQTGELFF
>TRBJ2-7|TRBV7-2|TRBD2
CASSFTSGSYEQYF
>TRBJ2-1|TRBV30|-
CAWSVWARAGTEQFF
>TRBJ2-7|TRBV7-9|TRBD1
CASSFWGQGGFNEQYF
>TRBJ2-7|TRBV28|TRBD1
CASSPGQGPRGEQYF
>TRBJ2-7|TRBV6-6|-
CASSYRGYEQYF
>TRBJ2-3|TRBV5-4|TRBD2
CASSSGLAGWGTDTQYF
>TRBJ2-5|TRBV27|-
CASSFARETQYF
>TRBJ2-2|TRBV27|-
CASSLSVGELFF
>TRBJ2-1|TRBV28|TRBD2
CASSPRTSGRPYNEQFF
>TRBJ1-2|TRBV5-6|-
CASSSSFGQLNYGYTF
>TRBJ1-1|TRBV5-1|-
CASSLEREYTEAFF
>TRBJ2-2|TRBV11-1|-
CASSFTPTGSAGELFF
>TRBJ2-3|TRBV5-4|TRBD2
CASRGLVRSRVDTQYF
>TRBJ1-1|TRBV6-1|-
CASSGRGRSTEAFF